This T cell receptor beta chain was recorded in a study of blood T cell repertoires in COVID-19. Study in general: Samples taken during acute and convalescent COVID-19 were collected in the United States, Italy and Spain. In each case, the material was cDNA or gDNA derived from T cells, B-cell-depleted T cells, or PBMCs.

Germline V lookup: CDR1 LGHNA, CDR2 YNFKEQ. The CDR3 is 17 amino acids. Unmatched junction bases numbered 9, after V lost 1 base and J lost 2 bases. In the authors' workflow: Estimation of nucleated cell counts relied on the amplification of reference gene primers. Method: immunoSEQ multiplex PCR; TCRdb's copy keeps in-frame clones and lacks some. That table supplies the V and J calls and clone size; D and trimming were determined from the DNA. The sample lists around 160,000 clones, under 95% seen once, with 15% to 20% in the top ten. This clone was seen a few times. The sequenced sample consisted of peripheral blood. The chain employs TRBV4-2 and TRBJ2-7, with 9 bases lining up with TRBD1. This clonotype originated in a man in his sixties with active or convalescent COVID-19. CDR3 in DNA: TGTGCCAGCAGCCAAGGGGACCCGGGACAGGGAACCTACGAGCAGTACTTC. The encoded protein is CASSQGDPGQGTYEQYF.